Shown below are 2 T cell receptor beta chains from a single sample sequenced in a study of T cell responses to AZD1222 COVID-19 vaccine. The data were produced by immunoSEQ multiplex PCR, yet TCRdb's version contains in-frame clones alone and is incomplete. This repertoire shows under 150,000 clones, 90% found once; its top ten account for around 1.6%. The specimen was peripheral blood, collected 28 days after the second AZD1222 dose. These receptors came from an adult who received the AZD1222 COVID-19 vaccine.

This chain joins TRBV28 and TRBJ1-2, with D possibly being TRBD1 (5 bases). Looked up from germline, CDR1 is MDHEN and CDR2 is SYDVKM. The CDR3 totals 15 residues. The V gene lost 1 base and the J gene lost 6 bases, with 15 bases spanning the gap. The CDR3 loop is CASSLSRGTLNGYTF. Written as DNA, the CDR3 is TGTGCCAGCAGTTTATCGAGGGGAACTTTGAATGGCTACACCTTC.

CDR3 in amino acids: CASSLALRQGVHYEQYV. CDR3 in DNA: TGCGCCAGCAGCTTGGCCCTCAGACAGGGGGTCCACTACGAGCAGTACGTC. The V and J genes are TRBV5-1 and TRBJ2-7; TRBD1 matches 9 bases. Germline-derived CDR1 and CDR2 are SGHRS and YFSETQ. This CDR3 contains 17 residues. With V trimmed by 0 bases and J by 3 bases, 10 bases remained unmatched.